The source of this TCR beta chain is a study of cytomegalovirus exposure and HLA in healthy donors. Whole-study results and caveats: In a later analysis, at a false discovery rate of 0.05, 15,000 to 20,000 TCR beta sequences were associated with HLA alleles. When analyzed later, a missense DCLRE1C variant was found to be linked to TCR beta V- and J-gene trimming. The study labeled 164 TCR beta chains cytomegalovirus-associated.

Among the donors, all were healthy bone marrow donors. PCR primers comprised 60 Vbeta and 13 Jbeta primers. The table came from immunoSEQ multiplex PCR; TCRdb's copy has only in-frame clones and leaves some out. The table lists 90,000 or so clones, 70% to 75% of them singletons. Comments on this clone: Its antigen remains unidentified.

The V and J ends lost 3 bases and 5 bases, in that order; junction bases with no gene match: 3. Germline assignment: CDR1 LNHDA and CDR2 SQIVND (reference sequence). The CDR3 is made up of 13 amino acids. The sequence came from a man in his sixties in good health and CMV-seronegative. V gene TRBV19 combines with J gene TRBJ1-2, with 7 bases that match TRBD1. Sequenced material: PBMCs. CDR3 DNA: TGTGCCAGTAGTATGGGACAGATATATGGCTACACCTTC. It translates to CASSMGQIYGYTF.